Listed below are T cell receptor beta chains from one sample, sequenced in a study of blood T cell repertoires in COVID-19. Measured with immunoSEQ multiplex PCR; TCRdb has only the in-frame clones, and not every one. The table includes some 300,000 clones, over 80% detected once. Sequencing was carried out using peripheral blood. These receptors all come from a woman in her forties or fifties with COVID-19, enrolled during active disease. The CDR3 runs from the conserved cysteine through the conserved F or W. D genes are given only for firm matches. Size is stated for part of the rows, as once, few or many counts, or as a class when the clone is expanded.

d_call	clone_size	v_call	j_call	cdr3_nt	cdr3_aa
NA	NA	TRBV5-4	TRBJ1-1	TGTGCCAGCAGCTTGGGTGTTAGTACTGAAGCTTTCTTT	CASSLGVSTEAFF
TRBD2	NA	TRBV5-1	TRBJ2-1	TGCGCCAGCAGCCCCCAGGGCTTAAGGGCGGGAGGGGGTGAGCAGTTCTTC	CASSPQGLRAGGGEQFF
NA	NA	TRBV20-1	TRBJ1-2	TGCAGTGCTAGAGATCTACGTGGCTACACCTTC	CSARDLRGYTF
TRBD2	NA	TRBV27	TRBJ2-2	TGTGCCAGCAGACGCGACCGGGAGGCGAACACCGGGGAGCTGTTTTTT	CASRRDREANTGELFF
TRBD2	NA	TRBV11-2	TRBJ2-7	TGTGCCAGCAGCTTAGGGGAGGGGCCCTACGAGCAGTACTTC	CASSLGEGPYEQYF
NA	NA	TRBV19	TRBJ1-4	TGTGCCACCTCGGAGCTTAATGAAAAACTGTTTTTT	CATSELNEKLFF
NA	once	TRBV11-2	TRBJ2-7	TGTGCCAGCAGCTTAGAGGCTAGCTATTCCTACGAGCAGTACTTC	CASSLEASYSYEQYF
NA	NA	TRBV7-9	TRBJ1-1	TGTGCCAGCAGCTTAATACTGATGAACACTGAAGCTTTCTTT	CASSLILMNTEAFF
TRBD2	NA	TRBV19	TRBJ2-5	TGTGCCAGTACCCGTACGGGGGGTAACAAAGAGACCCAGTACTTC	CASTRTGGNKETQYF
NA	NA	TRBV6-2/TRBV6-3	TRBJ2-7	TGTGCCAGCAGTTACTCGAGAGCGGAAGTCCCCTTTTCCTACGAGCAGTACTTC	CASSYSRAEVPFSYEQYF
NA	NA	TRBV28	TRBJ2-7	TGTGCCAGTAGGGGTAGCGGAACCTACGAGCAGTACTTC	CASRGSGTYEQYF
NA	NA	TRBV30	TRBJ2-7	TGTGCCTGGAACAGGATGAGCTCCTACGAGCAGTACTTC	CAWNRMSSYEQYF
NA	NA	TRBV7-2	TRBJ1-1	TGTGCCAGCAGCCAAAGGGCCAGGGGGAACACTGAAGCTTTCTTT	CASSQRARGNTEAFF
TRBD2	NA	TRBV5-6	TRBJ2-7	TGTGCCAGCAGCTTGGCAGCCCGCACTAGCGCGTATTACGAGCAGTACTTC	CASSLAARTSAYYEQYF
TRBD1	NA	TRBV6-5	TRBJ1-4	TGTGCCAGCAGCCGGGACAGGGTAAATGAAAAACTGTTTTTT	CASSRDRVNEKLFF
TRBD1	NA	TRBV5-5	TRBJ2-7	TGTGCCAGCAGCAGCCGACAGGGACCTAGCTACGAGCAGTACTTC	CASSSRQGPSYEQYF
TRBD1	NA	TRBV18	TRBJ1-1	TGTGCCAGCTCACCCATGACAGGGATTGACACTGAAGCTTTCTTT	CASSPMTGIDTEAFF